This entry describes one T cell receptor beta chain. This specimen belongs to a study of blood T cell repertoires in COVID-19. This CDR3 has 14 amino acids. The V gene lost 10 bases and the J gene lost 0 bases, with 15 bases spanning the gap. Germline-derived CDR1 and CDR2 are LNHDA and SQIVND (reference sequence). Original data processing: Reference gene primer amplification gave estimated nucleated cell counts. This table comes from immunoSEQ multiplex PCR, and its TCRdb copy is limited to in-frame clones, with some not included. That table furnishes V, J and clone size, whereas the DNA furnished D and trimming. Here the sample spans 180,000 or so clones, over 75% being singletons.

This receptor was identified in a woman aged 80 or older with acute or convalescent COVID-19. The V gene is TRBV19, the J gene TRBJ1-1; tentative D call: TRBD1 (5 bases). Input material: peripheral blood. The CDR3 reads CATLPGGLNTEAFF. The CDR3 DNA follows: TGTGCCACCCTCCCGGGGGGGTTGAACACTGAAGCTTTCTTT.